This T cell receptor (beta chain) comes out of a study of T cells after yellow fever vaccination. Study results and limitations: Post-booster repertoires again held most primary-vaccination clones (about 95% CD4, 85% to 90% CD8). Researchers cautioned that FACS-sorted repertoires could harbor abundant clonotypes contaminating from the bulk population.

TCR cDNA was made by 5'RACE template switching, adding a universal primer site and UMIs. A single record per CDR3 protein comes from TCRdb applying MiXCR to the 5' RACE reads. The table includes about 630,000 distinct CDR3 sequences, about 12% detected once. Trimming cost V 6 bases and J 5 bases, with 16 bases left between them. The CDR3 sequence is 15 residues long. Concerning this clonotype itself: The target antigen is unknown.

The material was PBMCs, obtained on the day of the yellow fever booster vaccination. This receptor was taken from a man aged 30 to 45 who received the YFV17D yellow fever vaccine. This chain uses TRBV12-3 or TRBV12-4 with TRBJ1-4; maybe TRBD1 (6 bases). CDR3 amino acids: CASRIDRNENEKLFF. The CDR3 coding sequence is TGTGCCAGCAGAATCGACAGGAACGAAAATGAAAAACTGTTTTTT.